These 26 T cell receptor beta chains originate from one sample sequenced in a study of response to subunit inactivated influenza vaccine. TCRdb reprocessed the RT-PCR reads via MiXCR and lists one record per CDR3 protein. This sample has about 310,000 distinct CDR3 sequences, with around a fifth found just once. Material: PBMCs from blood, obtained less than 22 months after vaccination. The receptors shown here come from a man aged 45 to 70 who received an inactivated influenza vaccine.

This clonotype came up a few times. This chain uses TRBV5-1 with TRBJ2-1; no clear D. This CDR3 region has 12 residues. Trimming shortened V by 5 bases and J by 7 bases, and 10 bases separated the two germline ends. CDR1 is SGHRS, CDR2 YFSETQ, per germline. The CDR3 reads CASSVFMNEQFF. CDR3 bases: TGCGCCAGCAGTGTCTTTATGAATGAGCAGTTCTTC.

This clonotype was picked up a small number of times. The chain joins TRBV6-1 to TRBJ2-2, with no clear D. Trimming took off 5 bases at V and 1 base at J, with 11 bases between the two ends. This CDR3 is built from 15 residues. From germline, CDR1 is MNHNS and CDR2 SASEGT. The CDR3 loop is CASSLNSGNTGELFF. The CDR3 DNA reads as TGTGCCAGCAGTCTAAATTCAGGGAACACCGGGGAGCTGTTTTTT.

This chain uses TRBV30 with TRBJ1-2; D unresolved. Germline V lookup: CDR1 GTSNPN, CDR2 SVGIG (reference sequence). V lost 2 bases to trimming and J lost 8 bases, with 12 bases between them. The CDR3 is 12 residues long. The CDR3 is CAWSMRQGGYTF. The DNA for the CDR3 is TGTGCCTGGAGTATGAGACAAGGCGGCTACACCTTC.

The CDR3 DNA follows: TGTGCCAGCAGCTTAGGATCTACTAGATTAGGTGGATACGAGCAGTACTTC. This translates into CASSLGSTRLGGYEQYF. The chain has TRBV11-2 and TRBJ2-7, with D perhaps matching TRBD2 (5 bases). This CDR3 has 17 amino acids. The V end lost 1 base, the J end lost 4 bases, and 20 bases lay between the germline ends. Germline V gene sequence: CDR1 SGHAT, CDR2 FQNNGV.

In this sample, this clonotype turned up a few times. The V and J genes are TRBV4-2 and TRBJ1-2; D is ambiguous. The CDR3 loop spans 17 amino acids. The V end was cut by 1 base, the J end by 6 bases, with 21 bases between. The V gene's germline CDR1 is LGHNA and CDR2 YNFKEQ. CDR3 in DNA: TGTGCCAGCAGCCAAGTACCCTCCGGGTCCGGAGGTGATGGCTACACCTTC. It translates to CASSQVPSGSGGDGYTF.

The CDR3 region is CASSSRGPSHQETQYF. For the CDR3, the DNA is TGCGCCAGCAGCTCCAGGGGGCCCTCCCACCAAGAGACCCAGTACTTC. This rearrangement joins TRBV5-1 to TRBJ2-5; 8 bases line up with TRBD1. Germline V lookup: CDR1 SGHRS, CDR2 YFSETQ. This CDR3 contains 16 residues. Trimming removed 3 bases from V and 0 bases from J; junction bases left unmatched: 7.

As DNA, the CDR3 is TGTGCCAGCAGCCCACGGGACTACCCCACTGCTAGCACAGATACGCAGTATTTT. It codes for CASSPRDYPTASTDTQYF. This chain joins TRBV9 and TRBJ2-3; the match to TRBD2 covers 7 bases. This CDR3 region has 18 residues. Germline values: CDR1 SGDLS, CDR2 YYNGEE. J lost 0 bases, V lost 4 bases, and 14 bases had no gene match.

This clonotype turned up a few times. V usage is TRBV2 and J usage is TRBJ2-4, with unresolved D. Between the trimmed V and J ends, which lost 2 bases and 0 bases, there was a span of 8 bases. Germline V gene sequence: CDR1 SNHLY, CDR2 FYNNEI. This CDR3 spans 15 amino acids. CDR3 DNA: TGTGCCAGCAGTGAACGGAGAGTAGCCAAAAACATTCAGTACTTC. This codes for CASSERRVAKNIQYF. The whole variable domain, remainder taken from reference TRBV2 and TRBJ2-4, is EPEVTQTPSHQVTQMGQEVILRCVPISNHLYFYWYRQILGQKVEFLVSFYNNEISEKSEIFDDQFSVERPDGSNFTLKIRSTKLEDSAMYFCASSERRVAKNIQYFGAGTRLSVL.

V and J are TRBV9 and TRBJ2-2; 7 nucleotides align to TRBD2. Germline V gives CDR1 SGDLS, CDR2 YYNGEE. The CDR3 is made up of 15 amino acids. Trimming at V came to 0 bases and at J to 1 base, leaving 0 bases not matched to a gene. DNA of the CDR3: TGTGCCAGCAGCGTAGGCGGGAGGAACACCGGGGAGCTGTTTTTT. Protein sequence: CASSVGGRNTGELFF.

This clonotype was found a few times. CDR3 sequence reads: CASNIVTEDNTIYF. The CDR3 DNA sequence: TGTGCCAGCAACATAGTGACAGAGGATAACACCATATATTTT. V and J are TRBV2 and TRBJ1-3, with a possible D match to TRBD1 (5 bases). With 7 bases removed from V and 7 bases from J, the gap between germline ends came to 17 bases. The CDR3 totals 14 residues. CDR1 SNHLY and CDR2 FYNNEI come from the germline V gene. Complete variable domain (other parts from reference TRBV2 and TRBJ1-3): EPEVTQTPSHQVTQMGQEVILRCVPISNHLYFYWYRQILGQKVEFLVSFYNNEISEKSEIFDDQFSVERPDGSNFTLKIRSTKLEDSAMYFCASNIVTEDNTIYFGEGSWLTVV.

The V call is TRBV15, the J call TRBJ2-7; D gene ambiguous. The CDR3 has 13 residues. Germline V gene data show CDR1 as LNHNV and CDR2 as YYDKDF (reference sequence). V shed 1 base and J shed 3 bases, with 7 bases lying between them. DNA for the CDR3: TGTGCCACCAGCAGAGGAGCAGGCTACGAGCAGTACTTC. Its translation: CATSRGAGYEQYF.

The V and J genes are TRBV28 and TRBJ2-3; D remains unclear. The CDR3 has 16 amino acids. Trimming stripped 6 bases from V and 0 bases from J, with 16 bases between. Germline CDR1 is MDHEN and CDR2 is SYDVKM. CDR3 sequence: CASSPPAVTSTDTQYF. The CDR3 nucleotides are TGTGCCAGCAGCCCCCCGGCGGTTACTAGCACAGATACGCAGTATTTT.

This clonotype occurred a few times. V gene TRBV12-3 or TRBV12-4 combines with J gene TRBJ1-5; D call uncertain. The V and J ends lost 6 bases and 5 bases respectively, with 11 bases between them. This CDR3 has 13 residues. CDR3 sequence reads: CASSHARDQPQHF. DNA for the CDR3: TGTGCCAGCAGCCACGCCCGGGATCAGCCCCAGCATTTT.

This sequence joins TRBV7-9 and TRBJ1-1; D unclear. V lost 2 bases and J lost 0, with 7 bases in between. Germline V lookup: CDR1 SEHNR, CDR2 FQNEAQ (reference sequence). CDR3 length equals 14 residues. CDR3 protein: CASSLWQLNTEAFF. CDR3 nucleotide sequence: TGTGCCAGCAGCTTATGGCAGCTGAACACTGAAGCTTTCTTT.

This clonotype was seen more than once but under ten times. The chain employs TRBV20-1 and TRBJ1-3; TRBD1 might be the D (5 bases). The CDR3 runs 13 residues. V was cut by 0 bases and J by 5 bases, with 8 bases left in between. Germline V lookup: CDR1 DFQATT, CDR2 SNEGSKA (reference sequence). CDR3 sequence: CSAREWGRNTIYF. The CDR3 region has the DNA TGCAGTGCTAGAGAATGGGGGAGAAACACCATATATTTT.

The sample holds many counts of this clonotype. This chain connects TRBV20-1 to TRBJ1-5; unclear D gene. V shed 0 bases and J shed 3 bases, with 6 bases lying between them. The germline gives CDR1 DFQATT, CDR2 SNEGSKA (reference sequence). The CDR3 sequence is 13 residues long. Here the CDR3 DNA reads TGCAGTGCTAGAGACCGCATCAATCAGCCCCAGCATTTT. Its translation: CSARDRINQPQHF.

The V and J genes are TRBV3-1 and TRBJ1-1; D is unclear. The germline CDR1 and CDR2 sequences are LGHDT and YNNKEL (reference sequence). With 3 bases removed from V and 4 bases from J, the gap between germline ends came to 9 bases. This CDR3 has 13 residues. The CDR3 loop reads CASSHSLRTEAFF. The CDR3 DNA follows: TGTGCCAGCAGCCACTCTTTGCGCACTGAAGCTTTCTTT.

This clonotype was counted ten times or more. The chain is built from TRBV18 and TRBJ1-4; D remains ambiguous. The CDR3 runs to 15 residues. In germline, CDR1 is KGHSH, CDR2 LQKENI. V was clipped by 3 bases and J by 0 bases, with 8 bases between them. In nucleotides, the CDR3 is TGTGCCAGCTCACCCTCAGCTACAACTAATGAAAAACTGTTTTTT. Its protein is CASSPSATTNEKLFF.

This clonotype was counted ten times or more. J is TRBJ1-1 and V is TRBV7-8, with 7 positions matching TRBD1. This CDR3 is 15 amino acids long. With 0 bases clipped from V and 3 bases from J, the junction kept 4 bases outside the gene matches. Germline V lookup: CDR1 SGHVS, CDR2 FQNEAQ. This chain's CDR3 is CASSLARGGDTEAFF. CDR3 bases: TGTGCCAGCAGCTTAGCCAGGGGGGGGGACACTGAAGCTTTCTTT.

V is TRBV18 and J is TRBJ2-4; the match to TRBD1 covers 8 bases. Germline-derived CDR1 and CDR2 are KGHSH and LQKENI. V trimming: 8 bases; J trimming: 2 bases; junction bases outside the gene matches: 11. This CDR3 is 16 amino acids long. The CDR3 protein is CASRYDRGFSKNIQYF. CDR3 bases: TGTGCCAGCCGTTACGACAGGGGCTTTTCCAAAAACATTCAGTACTTC.

This clonotype has more than one count but fewer than ten. This chain joins TRBV4-2 and TRBJ2-7, with 8 bases matching TRBD2. Per germline, CDR1 LGHNA and CDR2 YNFKEQ. The length of the CDR3 is 18 residues. V was clipped by 3 bases and J by 0 bases; unmatched bases: 13. CDR3 sequence: CASSHPSPQREYSYEQYF. The CDR3 DNA reads as TGTGCCAGCAGCCACCCAAGCCCCCAGCGGGAGTACTCCTACGAGCAGTACTTC.

This chain joins TRBV5-4 and TRBJ1-2, with TRBD1 matching 10 bases. The length of the CDR3 is 16 residues. Germline loops: CDR1 SGHNT, CDR2 YYREEE (reference sequence). With 0 bases clipped from V and 3 bases from J, the junction kept 5 bases outside the gene matches. In DNA form, the CDR3 reads TGTGCCAGCAGCTTGGAAGGGACAGGGGCGGACTATGGCTACACCTTC. As protein: CASSLEGTGADYGYTF.

This clonotype was recorded at least ten times. This sequence joins TRBV5-1 and TRBJ1-1; D is ambiguous. The length of the CDR3 is 12 residues. V was cut by 0 bases and J by 7 bases, with 7 bases left in between. Germline CDR1 SGHRS, CDR2 YFSETQ. CDR3 residues: CASSLVANEAFF. DNA of the CDR3: TGCGCCAGCAGCTTGGTGGCAAATGAAGCTTTCTTT. Drawing the rest from reference TRBV5-1 and TRBJ1-1, the complete variable domain is KAGVTQTPRYLIKTRGQQVTLSCSPISGHRSVSWYQQTPGQGLQFLFEYFSETQRNKGNFPGRFSGRQFSNSRSEMNVSTLELGDSALYLCASSLVANEAFFGQGTRLTVV.

This clonotype was detected ten times or more. This chain uses TRBV28 with TRBJ1-2, with 8 positions matching TRBD1. The CDR3 has 15 residues. Germline lookup yields CDR1 MDHEN and CDR2 SYDVKM. V was clipped by 5 bases and J by 7 bases; unmatched bases: 12. Here the CDR3 reads CASSPEPDRGGGYTF. CDR3 bases: TGTGCCAGCAGTCCCGAACCTGACAGGGGAGGTGGCTACACCTTC.

The chain recombines TRBV18 with TRBJ2-3, with 7 bases aligning to TRBD1. V gave up 1 base and J gave up 4 bases; unmatched junction bases: 2. The germline V gene has CDR1 KGHSH and CDR2 LQKENI. CDR3 length: 14 amino acids. The DNA of the CDR3 is TGTGCCAGCTCACCACGTCAGGGGGCAGATACGCAGTATTTT. It encodes CASSPRQGADTQYF.

The table lists this clonotype with a few counts. This chain links TRBV7-9 with TRBJ2-5; possible D gene TRBD1, 6 bases. Trimming stripped 6 bases from V and 5 bases from J, with 25 bases between. The CDR3 is 17 amino acids. Germline CDR1 reads SEHNR; CDR2 reads FQNEAQ (reference sequence). CDR3 loop: CASSQLDGTGKVETQYF. The CDR3 bases are TGTGCCAGCAGTCAGCTAGATGGTACAGGGAAGGTGGAGACCCAGTACTTC.